The 16 T cell receptor beta chains below all came from one sample that was sequenced in a study of persistence of HIV-infected CD4 T cells. The stimulus was lysate of CMV-infected fibroblasts, about 10 ug/mL. CD4+ T cells upregulating both CD40 ligand and CD69 were sorted as responding cells. This was the immunoSEQ version 4 assay in survey mode. Libraries were prepared by immunoSEQ multiplex PCR; TCRdb keeps only in-frame clonotypes and omits some of them. Of over 15,000 clones listed, less than 75% are singletons. The antigens of these receptors remain unknown. Sequenced here: CD4+ T cells sorted from PBMCs after approximately 19-hour stimulation, sampled from a patient who received antiretroviral therapy. These receptors came from an adult woman with HIV who was CMV-seropositive.

The J gene is TRBJ2-1, the V gene TRBV28; maybe TRBD2 (5 bases). This CDR3 comprises 12 residues. The V gene's germline CDR1 is MDHEN and CDR2 SYDVKM. V was shortened by 4 bases and J by 4 bases, with 5 bases between the two germline ends. The CDR3 loop reads CASSWEYNEQFF. The CDR3 bases are TGTGCCAGCAGTTGGGAGTACAATGAGCAGTTCTTC.

This sequence joins TRBV12-3 or TRBV12-4 and TRBJ1-1, with D perhaps TRBD1 (5 bases). V lost 5 bases and J lost 11, with 15 bases in between. CDR3 length equals 12 residues. CDR3 residues: CASSRAEGTAFF. CDR3 nucleotide sequence: TGTGCCAGCAGTCGCGCCGAGGGGACGGCTTTCTTT.

This clone was counted once. V usage is TRBV29-1 and J usage is TRBJ1-1; a possible D gene is TRBD1 (6 bases). The V gene lost 5 bases and the J gene lost 0 bases, with 16 bases spanning the gap. In germline, CDR1 is SQVTM, CDR2 ANQGSEA. The CDR3 sequence is 15 residues long. The CDR3 region has the DNA TGCAGCGTTAAAACAGGGCCTTCAATGAACACTGAAGCTTTCTTT. Protein product: CSVKTGPSMNTEAFF.

This clone was detected only a few times. This sequence joins TRBV3-1 (or the pseudogene TRBV3-2) and TRBJ1-6; D gene uncertain. V was shortened by 3 bases and J by 7 bases, with 10 bases between the two germline ends. Germline V gives CDR1 LGHDT, CDR2 YNNKEL (reference sequence). This CDR3 is 14 amino acids long. The CDR3 DNA follows: TGTGCCAGCAGCCATTCTGGATTAAATTCACCCCTCCACTTT. Translating gives CASSHSGLNSPLHF.

The V gene is TRBV13, the J gene TRBJ2-7; the D is unclear. This CDR3 is built from 16 residues. V was cut by 0 bases and J by 6 bases, with 18 bases left in between. CDR1 is PRHDT, CDR2 FYEKMQ, per germline (reference sequence). CDR3 protein: CASSLGEWDVSSEQYF. Written as DNA, the CDR3 is TGTGCCAGCAGCTTAGGTGAGTGGGATGTTAGCAGCGAGCAGTACTTC. The entire variable domain, with the rest obtained from reference TRBV13 and TRBJ2-7, is as follows: AAGVIQSPRHLIKEKRETATLKCYPIPRHDTVYWYQQGPGQDPQFLISFYEKMQSDKGSIPDRFSAQQFSDYHSELNMSSLELGDSALYFCASSLGEWDVSSEQYFGPGTRLTVT.

The chain combines TRBV6-1 with TRBJ1-2; 7 bases align to TRBD1. Germline V CDR1 and CDR2: MNHNS, SASEGT. The CDR3 length is 15 residues. Trimming removed 2 bases from V and 6 bases from J; junction bases left unmatched: 9. As DNA, the CDR3 is TGTGCCAGCAGTGAAATGTTGGCCAGGGGGGATGGCTACACCTTC. Translating it yields CASSEMLARGDGYTF.

The chain combines TRBV18 with TRBJ2-1; D remains ambiguous. Germline CDR1 is KGHSH and CDR2 is LQKENI. The V end was cut by 0 bases, the J end by 0 bases, with 12 bases between. This CDR3 comprises 17 residues. This CDR3 reads CASSPPTSRGSYNEQFF. The CDR3 region has the DNA TGTGCCAGCTCACCACCGACAAGCCGCGGCTCCTACAATGAGCAGTTCTTC.

The chain carries TRBV11-2 and TRBJ1-3; maybe TRBD1 (5 bases). CDR3 size: 14 residues. Germline V lookup: CDR1 SGHAT, CDR2 FQNNGV. Deletions cut 4 bases from V and 2 bases from J, with 9 bases between. This CDR3 reads CASSSGAAGNTIYF. The CDR3 DNA sequence: TGTGCCAGCAGCTCCGGGGCGGCTGGAAACACCATATATTTT.

This clone was detected a few times. V and J are TRBV10-2 and TRBJ1-5; no definite D call. The CDR3 runs to 14 residues. Germline-derived CDR1 and CDR2 are WSHSY and SAAADI. V shed 3 bases and J shed 2 bases, with 8 bases lying between them. CDR3 residues: CASSEFRGNQPQHF. The CDR3 DNA reads TGCGCCAGCAGTGAATTCCGAGGCAATCAGCCCCAGCATTTT.

V gene TRBV5-1 combines with J gene TRBJ1-6, with TRBD1 identical over 7 bases. The CDR3 is made up of 15 amino acids. Trimming took 5 bases from V and 7 from J; bases not matched to a gene: 9. Germline V gene sequence: CDR1 SGHRS, CDR2 YFSETQ. In nucleotides, the CDR3 is TGCGCCAGCAGAGTGGGGACAGCCTTAAATTCACCCCTCCACTTT. Encoded protein: CASRVGTALNSPLHF. The complete variable domain, with remaining parts taken from reference TRBV5-1 and TRBJ1-6, reads KAGVTQTPRYLIKTRGQQVTLSCSPISGHRSVSWYQQTPGQGLQFLFEYFSETQRNKGNFPGRFSGRQFSNSRSEMNVSTLELGDSALYLCASRVGTALNSPLHFGNGTRLTVT.

The gene calls are TRBV4-2 and TRBJ2-7; D not certain. There are 15 residues in the CDR3. Trimming pared 0 bases from V and 0 bases from J, leaving 9 bases between. Germline CDR1 reads LGHNA; CDR2 reads YNFKEQ. CDR3 in DNA: TGTGCCAGCAGCCAAGAGTTAACCGACTCCTACGAGCAGTACTTC. As protein: CASSQELTDSYEQYF.

V and J are TRBV9 and TRBJ2-3, with D uncertain. The CDR3 runs to 15 residues. Germline V gene sequence: CDR1 SGDLS, CDR2 YYNGEE. V was shortened by 0 bases and J by 4 bases, with 12 bases between the two germline ends. For the CDR3, the DNA is TGTGCCAGCAGCGTAGCCATAGGGAAGGCAGATACGCAGTATTTT. It yields the protein CASSVAIGKADTQYF.

This chain joins TRBV5-1 and TRBJ2-3; 14 positions match TRBD2. There are 19 residues in the CDR3. V lost 6 bases and J lost 6; bases outside the gene matches: 18. Germline V gene data show CDR1 as SGHRS and CDR2 as YFSETQ. CDR3 in DNA: TGCGCCAGCACCCCTCGGACTAGCGGGGGGTCGACCCTACCGGATACGCAGTATTTT. As protein: CASTPRTSGGSTLPDTQYF.

The V gene is TRBV27, the J gene TRBJ1-1; D is possibly TRBD1 (6 bases). Germline V gives CDR1 MNHEY, CDR2 SMNVEV (reference sequence). This CDR3 has 15 residues. The V end was cut by 2 bases, the J end by 3 bases, with 13 bases between. The CDR3 here is CASSLRAGEDTEAFF. The CDR3 DNA is TGTGCCAGCAGTTTACGGGCAGGGGAGGACACTGAAGCTTTCTTT.

CDR3 DNA: TGCAGCGTTGAAGGTCTAGCCAAAAACATTCAGTACTTC. Encoded protein: CSVEGLAKNIQYF. V and J are TRBV29-1 and TRBJ2-4; D remains unclear. The CDR3 extends over 13 amino acids. The V gene lost 1 base and the J gene lost 0 bases, with 4 bases spanning the gap. Germline lookup yields CDR1 SQVTM and CDR2 ANQGSEA.

The V gene is TRBV2, the J gene TRBJ2-3, with D perhaps assigned TRBD1 or TRBD2 (5 bases each). Trimming stripped 2 bases from V and 2 bases from J, with 20 bases between. The germline V gene has CDR1 SNHLY and CDR2 FYNNEI. The CDR3 has 18 amino acids. CDR3 amino acids: CASSEPLRGVVFTDTQYF. In DNA, the CDR3 is TGTGCCAGCAGTGAACCTCTTAGAGGGGTGGTTTTCACAGATACGCAGTATTTT.